Following are 5 T cell receptor beta chains from one sample sequenced in a study of T cell responses to AZD1222 COVID-19 vaccine. The method was immunoSEQ multiplex PCR; TCRdb's version includes in-frame clones alone and lacks a portion of them. This table has around 88,000 clones, about nine tenths appearing once. The sample was peripheral blood, taken on day 0 of MenACWY control vaccination. The source is an adult in good health.

The chain carries TRBV6-2 or TRBV6-3 and TRBJ2-7, with a weak D call TRBD1 (6 bases). The V end lost 1 base, the J end lost 4 bases, and 14 bases lay between the germline ends. CDR1 and CDR2 (germline): MNHEY, SVGEGT. The CDR3 spans 15 residues. The CDR3 DNA reads TGTGCCAGCAGTTACTTACAGGGAAGTCGGTACGAGCAGTACTTC. Its protein product is CASSYLQGSRYEQYF.

J is TRBJ2-5 and V is TRBV5-6; TRBD1 might be the D (6 bases). The CDR3 spans 13 residues. Germline V gives CDR1 SGHDT, CDR2 YYEEEE. V was clipped by 4 bases and J by 1 base, with 8 bases between them. Here the CDR3 reads CASSRDTQETQYF. CDR3 bases: TGTGCCAGCAGCAGGGACACCCAAGAGACCCAGTACTTC.

In this sample, this clone turned up a few times. This chain links TRBV7-8 with TRBJ1-5; possibly TRBD1 for D (5 bases). The V end lost 7 bases, the J end lost 4 bases, and 14 bases lay between the germline ends. Germline assignment: CDR1 SGHVS and CDR2 FQNEAQ. The CDR3 totals 14 residues. The chain's CDR3 is CASKLGASNQPQHF. The CDR3 DNA follows: TGTGCCAGCAAACTAGGGGCCAGTAATCAGCCCCAGCATTTT.

This chain joins TRBV19 and TRBJ2-1, with D possibly TRBD2 on 6 matching bases. This CDR3 has 13 amino acids. In germline, CDR1 is LNHDA, CDR2 SQIVND (reference sequence). The germline V and J ends were trimmed by 5 bases and 5 bases, with 10 bases remaining between them. The CDR3 sequence: CASSAGRHNEQFF. For the CDR3, the DNA is TGTGCCAGTAGTGCGGGGCGCCACAATGAGCAGTTCTTC. The whole variable domain, remainder taken from reference TRBV19 and TRBJ2-1, is DGGITQSPKYLFRKEGQNVTLSCEQNLNHDAMYWYRQDPGQGLRLIYYSQIVNDFQKGDIAEGYSVSREKKESFPLTVTSAQKNPTAFYLCASSAGRHNEQFFGPGTRLTVL.

This chain uses TRBV30 with TRBJ1-6; the D gene is possibly TRBD1 (5 bases). Trimming left V 8 bases short and J 6 bases short, with 17 bases between. The CDR3 is 14 residues long. Looked up from germline, CDR1 is GTSNPN and CDR2 is SVGIG (reference sequence). DNA for the CDR3: TGTGCCGTCGGAGGGGCAGACAGTAATTCACCCCTCCACTTT. It specifies CAVGGADSNSPLHF.